Given below is one T cell receptor (beta chain) in context. Its antigen is unidentified. The CDR3 goes on 3 residues after the read ends, and that part is filled in from the germline J gene. Assay used: immunoSEQ multiplex PCR; TCRdb lists only in-frame clones, some missing. The counts give under 15,000 clones, none of them seen only once; 7.1% is held by the top ten. This record belongs to a study of T cell clonality in common variable immunodeficiency. In germline, CDR1 is LNHDA, CDR2 SQIVND (reference sequence). The length of the CDR3 is 15 residues. The V and J ends lost 5 bases and 1 base, in that order; junction bases with no gene match: 5. Study-wide results and caveats: Common variable immunodeficiency TCR beta sequences reportedly had fewer deletions and N-nucleotide insertions.

The sequence was obtained from a human donor with common variable immunodeficiency. Sequencing was performed on peripheral blood mononuclear cells. The chain combines TRBV19 with TRBJ2-3, with 8 bases identical to TRBD2. CDR3 DNA (partial): TGTGCCAGTAGTGTCGGGGGGGCGGGCACAGATACG. Amino acid sequence: CASSVGGAGTDT. The full-length CDR3 reads as CASSVGGAGTDTQYF. Supplemented by reference TRBV19 and TRBJ2-3, the full variable domain reads DGGITQSPKYLFRKEGQNVTLSCEQNLNHDAMYWYRQDPGQGLRLIYYSQIVNDFQKGDIAEGYSVSREKKESFPLTVTSAQKNPTAFYLCASSVGGAGTDTQYFGPGTRLTVL.